These T cell receptor beta chains were read from a single sample in a study of siplizumab effects on memory and regulatory T cells. TCRdb's copy holds only in-frame clones and misses some; the assay was immunoSEQ multiplex PCR. The profile shows approximately 110,000 clones, around 92% of them singletons. The sequenced sample was Tregs sorted from blood. The receptor source for this set is a human donor in good health. Each CDR3 is given with its conserved first and last residue. The D gene is left open where the match is weak.

TRBD1,TRBV6-1,CASPDRAGNTIYF
TRBD2,TRBV6-1,CATLKLAGGRDTQYF
-,TRBV7-9,CASSLSEGFQPQHF
-,TRBV29-1,CSVEGDSGNTIYF
TRBD1,TRBV5-6,CASSFPGGTGELFF
-,TRBV12-1,CASSDRDRADSSNQPQHF
-,TRBV6-1,CASSGLRRQETQYF
-,TRBV19,CASSQGTTEAFF
TRBD2,TRBV9,CASSVSSGRYVETQYF
-,TRBV10-3,CAISESGTSSYEQYF
TRBD1,TRBV7-3,CASGPQGTYTGELFF
-,TRBV6-5,CASSESRISEQFF
TRBD2,TRBV12-5,CASGKVGGAYEQYF
-,TRBV7-8,CASSSPPVSYEQYF